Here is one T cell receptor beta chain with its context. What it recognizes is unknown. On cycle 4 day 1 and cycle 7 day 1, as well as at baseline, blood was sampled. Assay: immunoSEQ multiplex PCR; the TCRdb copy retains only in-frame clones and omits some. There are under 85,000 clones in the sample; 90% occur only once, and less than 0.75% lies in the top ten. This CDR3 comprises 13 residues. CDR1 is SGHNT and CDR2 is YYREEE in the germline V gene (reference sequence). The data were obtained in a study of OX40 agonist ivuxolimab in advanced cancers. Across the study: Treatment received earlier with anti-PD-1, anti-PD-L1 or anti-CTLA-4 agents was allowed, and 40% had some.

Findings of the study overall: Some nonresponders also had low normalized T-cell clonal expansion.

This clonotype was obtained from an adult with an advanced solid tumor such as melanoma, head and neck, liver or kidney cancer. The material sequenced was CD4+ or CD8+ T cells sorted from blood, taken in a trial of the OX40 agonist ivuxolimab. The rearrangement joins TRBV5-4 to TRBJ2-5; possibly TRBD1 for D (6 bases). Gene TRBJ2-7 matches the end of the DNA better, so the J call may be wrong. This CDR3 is CASHVDRMDEQYF. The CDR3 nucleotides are TGTGCCAGCCACGTTGACAGGATGGACGAGCAGTACTTC.